This T cell receptor (beta chain) comes out of a study of PD-L1 blockade in urothelial cancer. Whole-study context: About 85% of the 29 patients were men whose urothelial cancer was bladder-origin. Blood underwent analysis 3 weeks (second dose) and 6 weeks after treatment began. Across blood samples, T cells had a median count of about 140,000.

Produced via immunoSEQ multiplex PCR; TCRdb's table is partial and in-frame only. The sample lists some 41,000 clones; about 91% were seen once. The junction had 3 bases not matched to a gene; V was cut back by 3 bases and J by 2 bases. CDR3 length: 14 residues. The germline CDR1 and CDR2 sequences are SGHRS and YFSETQ. Every patient provided from 1 to 8 samples, collected pretreatment and on-treatment. Sequenced material: PBMCs, taken around atezolizumab (anti-PD-L1) treatment. The rearrangement joins TRBV5-1 to TRBJ2-3, with TRBD1 identical over 7 bases. The sequence came from an elderly man with urothelial cancer. CDR3 DNA: TGCGCCAGCAGCTCCGGACAGGCCACAGATACGCAGTATTTT. It is translated as CASSSGQATDTQYF.